This T cell receptor beta chain was sequenced in a study of cytomegalovirus exposure and HLA in healthy donors. Whole-study context: One earlier analysis, a look at 200 million or so T cells, found almost 120 million unique TCR beta sequences. General study findings and limits: The study dropped some indistinguishable V segments, TRBV6-2 and TRBV6-3 among them. Clonal expansion was found to be greater in HLA-associated TCR beta chains than in equally common others in a later analysis. The likely origin of a cluster of highly shared sequence variants was a sequencing artifact.

Both 60 Vbeta primers and 13 Jbeta primers went into the PCR. Sequencing used immunoSEQ multiplex PCR; TCRdb keeps in-frame clones, though not all of them. The data contain more than 110,000 clones, about 80% of them seen just once; the ten biggest clones take up 1.4% to 1.5%. A word on this clone: No antigen is known for it. At one end the junction does not follow the germline gene, possibly because of a read error.

The CDR3 extends over 12 amino acids. Per the germline V gene, CDR1 is LNHDA and CDR2 is SQIVND (reference sequence). The specimen was PBMCs. The chain is built from TRBV19 and TRBJ2-1; D is unclear. The receptor was isolated from a young man in good health and CMV-seropositive. The CDR3 is CASSLGYYEQFF. The CDR3 nucleotides read TGTGCCAGTAGTTTGGGCTACTATGAGCAGTTCTTC.